A single T cell receptor beta chain is shown here with its context. This CDR3 is 14 amino acids long. Trimming took off 8 bases at V and 4 bases at J, with 15 bases between the two ends. Germline CDR1 is LNHDA and CDR2 is SQIVND (reference sequence). This sample was taken from a study of cytomegalovirus exposure and HLA in healthy donors. Researchers ran the PCR with 60 Vbeta and 13 Jbeta primers. Libraries were prepared by immunoSEQ multiplex PCR; TCRdb keeps only in-frame clonotypes and omits some of them. The data contain roughly 120,000 clones, 81% of them singletons. This chain connects TRBV19 to TRBJ2-1; no clear D. The sample was PBMCs. This TCR derives from a woman aged 25 to 39 in good health and CMV-seronegative. The CDR3 coding sequence is TGTGCCAGTGCAGCCCTTCTGACTTACAATGAGCAGTTCTTC. It translates to CASAALLTYNEQFF.